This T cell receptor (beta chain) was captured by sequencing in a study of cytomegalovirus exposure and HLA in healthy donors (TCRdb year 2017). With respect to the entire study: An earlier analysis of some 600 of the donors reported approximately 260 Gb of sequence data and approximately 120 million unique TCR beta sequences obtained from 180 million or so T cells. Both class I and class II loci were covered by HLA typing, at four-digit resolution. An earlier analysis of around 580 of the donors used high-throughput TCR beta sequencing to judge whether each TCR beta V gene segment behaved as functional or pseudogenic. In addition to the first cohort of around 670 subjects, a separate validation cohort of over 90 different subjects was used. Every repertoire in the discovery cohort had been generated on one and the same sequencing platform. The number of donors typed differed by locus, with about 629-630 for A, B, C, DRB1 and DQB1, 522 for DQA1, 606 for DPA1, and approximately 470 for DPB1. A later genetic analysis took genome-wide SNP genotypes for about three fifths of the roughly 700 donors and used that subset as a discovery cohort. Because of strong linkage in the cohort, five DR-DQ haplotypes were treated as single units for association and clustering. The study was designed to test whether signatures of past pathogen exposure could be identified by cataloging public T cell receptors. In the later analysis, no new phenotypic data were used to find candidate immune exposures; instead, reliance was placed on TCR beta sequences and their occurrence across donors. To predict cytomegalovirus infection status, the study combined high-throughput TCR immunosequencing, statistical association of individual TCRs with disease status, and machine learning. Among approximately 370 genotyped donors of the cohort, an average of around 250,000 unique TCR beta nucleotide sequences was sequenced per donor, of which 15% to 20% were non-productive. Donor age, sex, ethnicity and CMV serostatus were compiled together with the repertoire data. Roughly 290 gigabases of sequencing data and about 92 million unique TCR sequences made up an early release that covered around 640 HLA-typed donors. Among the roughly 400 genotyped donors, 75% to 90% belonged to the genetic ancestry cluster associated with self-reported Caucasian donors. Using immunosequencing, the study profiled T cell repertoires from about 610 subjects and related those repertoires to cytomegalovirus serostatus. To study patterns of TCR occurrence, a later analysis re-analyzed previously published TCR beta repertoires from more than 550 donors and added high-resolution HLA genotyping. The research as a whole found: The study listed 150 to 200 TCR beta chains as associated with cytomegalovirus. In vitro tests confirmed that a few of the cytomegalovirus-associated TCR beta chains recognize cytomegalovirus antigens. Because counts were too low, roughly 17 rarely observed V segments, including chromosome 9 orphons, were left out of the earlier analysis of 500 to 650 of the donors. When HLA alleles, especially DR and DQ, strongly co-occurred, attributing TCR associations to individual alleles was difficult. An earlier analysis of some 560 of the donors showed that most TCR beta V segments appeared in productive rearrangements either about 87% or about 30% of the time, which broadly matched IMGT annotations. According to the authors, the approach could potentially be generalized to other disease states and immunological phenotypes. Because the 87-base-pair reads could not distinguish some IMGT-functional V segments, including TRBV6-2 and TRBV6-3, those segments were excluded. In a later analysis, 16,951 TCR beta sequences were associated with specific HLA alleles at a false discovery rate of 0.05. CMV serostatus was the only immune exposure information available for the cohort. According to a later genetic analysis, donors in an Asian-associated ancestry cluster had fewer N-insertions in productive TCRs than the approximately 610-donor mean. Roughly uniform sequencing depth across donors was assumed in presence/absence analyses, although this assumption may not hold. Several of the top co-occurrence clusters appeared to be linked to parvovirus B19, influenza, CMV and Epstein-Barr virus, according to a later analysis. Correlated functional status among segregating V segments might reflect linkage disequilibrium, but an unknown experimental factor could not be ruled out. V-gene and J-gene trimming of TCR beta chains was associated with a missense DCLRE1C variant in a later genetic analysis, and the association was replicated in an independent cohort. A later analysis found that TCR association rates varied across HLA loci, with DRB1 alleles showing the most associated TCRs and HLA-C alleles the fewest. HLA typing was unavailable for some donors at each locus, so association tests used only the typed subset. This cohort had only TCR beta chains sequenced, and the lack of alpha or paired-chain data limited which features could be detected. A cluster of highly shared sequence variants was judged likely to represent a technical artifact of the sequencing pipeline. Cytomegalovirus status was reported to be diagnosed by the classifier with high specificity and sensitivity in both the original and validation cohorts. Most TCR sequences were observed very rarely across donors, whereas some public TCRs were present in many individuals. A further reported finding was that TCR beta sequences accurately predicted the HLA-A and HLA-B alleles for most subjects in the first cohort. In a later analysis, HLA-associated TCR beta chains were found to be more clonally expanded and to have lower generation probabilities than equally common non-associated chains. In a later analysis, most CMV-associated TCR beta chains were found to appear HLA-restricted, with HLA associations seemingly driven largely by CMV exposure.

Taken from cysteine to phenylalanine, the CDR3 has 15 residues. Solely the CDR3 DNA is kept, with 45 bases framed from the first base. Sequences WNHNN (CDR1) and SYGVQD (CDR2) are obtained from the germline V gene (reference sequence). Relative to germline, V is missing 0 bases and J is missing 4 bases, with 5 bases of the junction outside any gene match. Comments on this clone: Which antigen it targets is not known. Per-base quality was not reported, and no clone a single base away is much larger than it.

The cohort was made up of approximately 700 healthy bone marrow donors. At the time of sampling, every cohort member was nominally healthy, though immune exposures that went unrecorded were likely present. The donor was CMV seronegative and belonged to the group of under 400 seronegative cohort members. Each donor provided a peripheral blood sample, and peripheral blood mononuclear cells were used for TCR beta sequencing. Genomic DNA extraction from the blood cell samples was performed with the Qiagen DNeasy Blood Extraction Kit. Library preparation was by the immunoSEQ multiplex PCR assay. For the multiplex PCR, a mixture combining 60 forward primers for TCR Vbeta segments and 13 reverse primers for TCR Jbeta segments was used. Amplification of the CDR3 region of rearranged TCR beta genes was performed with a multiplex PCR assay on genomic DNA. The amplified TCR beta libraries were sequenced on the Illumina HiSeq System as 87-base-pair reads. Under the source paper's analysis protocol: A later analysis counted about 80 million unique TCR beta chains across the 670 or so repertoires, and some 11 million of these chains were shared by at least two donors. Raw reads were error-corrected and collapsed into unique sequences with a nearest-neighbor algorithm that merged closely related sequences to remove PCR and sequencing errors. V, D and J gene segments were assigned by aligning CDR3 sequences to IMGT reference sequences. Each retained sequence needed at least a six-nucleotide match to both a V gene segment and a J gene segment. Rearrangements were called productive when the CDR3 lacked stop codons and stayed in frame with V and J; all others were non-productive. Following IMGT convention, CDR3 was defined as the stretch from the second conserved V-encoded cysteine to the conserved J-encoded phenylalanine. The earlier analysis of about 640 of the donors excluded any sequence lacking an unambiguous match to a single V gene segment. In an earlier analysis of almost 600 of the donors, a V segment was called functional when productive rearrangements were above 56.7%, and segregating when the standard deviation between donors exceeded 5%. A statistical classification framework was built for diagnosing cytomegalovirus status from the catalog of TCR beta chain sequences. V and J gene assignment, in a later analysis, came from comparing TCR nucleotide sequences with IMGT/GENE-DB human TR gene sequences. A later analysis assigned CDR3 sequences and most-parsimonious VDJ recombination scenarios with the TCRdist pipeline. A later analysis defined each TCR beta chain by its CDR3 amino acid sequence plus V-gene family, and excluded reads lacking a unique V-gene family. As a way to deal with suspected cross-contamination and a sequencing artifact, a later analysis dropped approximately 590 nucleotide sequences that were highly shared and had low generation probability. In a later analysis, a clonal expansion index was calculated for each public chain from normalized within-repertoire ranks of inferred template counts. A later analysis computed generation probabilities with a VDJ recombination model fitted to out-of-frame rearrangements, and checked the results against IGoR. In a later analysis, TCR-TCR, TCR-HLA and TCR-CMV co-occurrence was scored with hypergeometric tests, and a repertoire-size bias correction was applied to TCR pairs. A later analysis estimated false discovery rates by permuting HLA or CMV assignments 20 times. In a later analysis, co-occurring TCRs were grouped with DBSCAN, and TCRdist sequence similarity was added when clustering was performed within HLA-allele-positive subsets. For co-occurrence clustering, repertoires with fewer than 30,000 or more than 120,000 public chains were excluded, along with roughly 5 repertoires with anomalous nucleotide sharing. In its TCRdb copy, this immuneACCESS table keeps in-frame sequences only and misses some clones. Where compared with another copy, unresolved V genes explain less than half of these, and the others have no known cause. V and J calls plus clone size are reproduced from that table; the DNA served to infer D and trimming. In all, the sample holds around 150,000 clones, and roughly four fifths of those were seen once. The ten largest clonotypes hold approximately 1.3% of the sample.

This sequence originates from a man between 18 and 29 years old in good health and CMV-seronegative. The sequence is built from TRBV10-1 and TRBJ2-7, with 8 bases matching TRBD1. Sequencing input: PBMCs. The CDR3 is CASSESGTGAYEQYF. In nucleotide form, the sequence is TGCGCCAGCAGTGAGTCCGGGACAGGTGCGTACGAGCAGTACTTC.